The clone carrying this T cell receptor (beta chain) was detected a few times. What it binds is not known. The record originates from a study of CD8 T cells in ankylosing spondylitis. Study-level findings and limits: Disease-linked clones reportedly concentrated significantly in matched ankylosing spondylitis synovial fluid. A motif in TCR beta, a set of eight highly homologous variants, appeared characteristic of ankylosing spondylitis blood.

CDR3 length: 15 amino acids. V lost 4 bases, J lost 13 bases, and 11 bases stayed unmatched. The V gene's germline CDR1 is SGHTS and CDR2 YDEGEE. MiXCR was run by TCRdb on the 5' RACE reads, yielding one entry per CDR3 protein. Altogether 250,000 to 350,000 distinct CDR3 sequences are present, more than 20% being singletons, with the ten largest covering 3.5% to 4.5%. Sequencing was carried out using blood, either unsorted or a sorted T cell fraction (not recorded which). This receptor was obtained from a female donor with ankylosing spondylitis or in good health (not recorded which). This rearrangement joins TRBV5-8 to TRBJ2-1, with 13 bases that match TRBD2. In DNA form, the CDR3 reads TGTGCCAGCAGCCTACTAGCGGGAGGGCTCTATTTCCAGTTCTTC. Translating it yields CASSLLAGGLYFQFF.